The entry below describes one T cell receptor (beta chain). The data are from a study of cytomegalovirus exposure and HLA in healthy donors. Per germline, CDR1 SGHTA and CDR2 FQGNSA. The J segment lost 4 bases and the V segment lost 1 base, leaving 5 bases of the junction unmatched. There are 16 residues in the CDR3. Primers for the PCR totalled 60 Vbeta and 13 Jbeta. Sequencing was performed with immunoSEQ multiplex PCR; in TCRdb, only in-frame clones are kept and a portion is missing. The specimen's table records about 130,000 clones. The receptor's source is a woman aged 35 to 49 in good health and CMV-seronegative. The chain has TRBV7-2 and TRBJ2-3; 10 nucleotides agree with TRBD1. The source material was PBMCs. The CDR3 region is CASSLGWTGGPDTQYF. CDR3 coding DNA: TGTGCCAGCAGCTTAGGTTGGACAGGGGGTCCAGATACGCAGTATTTT. The entire variable domain, with the rest obtained from reference TRBV7-2 and TRBJ2-3, is as follows: GAGVSQSPSNKVTEKGKDVELRCDPISGHTALYWYRQSLGQGLEFLIYFQGNSAPDKSGLPSDRFSAERTGGSVSTLTIQRTQQEDSAVYLCASSLGWTGGPDTQYFGPGTRLTVL.